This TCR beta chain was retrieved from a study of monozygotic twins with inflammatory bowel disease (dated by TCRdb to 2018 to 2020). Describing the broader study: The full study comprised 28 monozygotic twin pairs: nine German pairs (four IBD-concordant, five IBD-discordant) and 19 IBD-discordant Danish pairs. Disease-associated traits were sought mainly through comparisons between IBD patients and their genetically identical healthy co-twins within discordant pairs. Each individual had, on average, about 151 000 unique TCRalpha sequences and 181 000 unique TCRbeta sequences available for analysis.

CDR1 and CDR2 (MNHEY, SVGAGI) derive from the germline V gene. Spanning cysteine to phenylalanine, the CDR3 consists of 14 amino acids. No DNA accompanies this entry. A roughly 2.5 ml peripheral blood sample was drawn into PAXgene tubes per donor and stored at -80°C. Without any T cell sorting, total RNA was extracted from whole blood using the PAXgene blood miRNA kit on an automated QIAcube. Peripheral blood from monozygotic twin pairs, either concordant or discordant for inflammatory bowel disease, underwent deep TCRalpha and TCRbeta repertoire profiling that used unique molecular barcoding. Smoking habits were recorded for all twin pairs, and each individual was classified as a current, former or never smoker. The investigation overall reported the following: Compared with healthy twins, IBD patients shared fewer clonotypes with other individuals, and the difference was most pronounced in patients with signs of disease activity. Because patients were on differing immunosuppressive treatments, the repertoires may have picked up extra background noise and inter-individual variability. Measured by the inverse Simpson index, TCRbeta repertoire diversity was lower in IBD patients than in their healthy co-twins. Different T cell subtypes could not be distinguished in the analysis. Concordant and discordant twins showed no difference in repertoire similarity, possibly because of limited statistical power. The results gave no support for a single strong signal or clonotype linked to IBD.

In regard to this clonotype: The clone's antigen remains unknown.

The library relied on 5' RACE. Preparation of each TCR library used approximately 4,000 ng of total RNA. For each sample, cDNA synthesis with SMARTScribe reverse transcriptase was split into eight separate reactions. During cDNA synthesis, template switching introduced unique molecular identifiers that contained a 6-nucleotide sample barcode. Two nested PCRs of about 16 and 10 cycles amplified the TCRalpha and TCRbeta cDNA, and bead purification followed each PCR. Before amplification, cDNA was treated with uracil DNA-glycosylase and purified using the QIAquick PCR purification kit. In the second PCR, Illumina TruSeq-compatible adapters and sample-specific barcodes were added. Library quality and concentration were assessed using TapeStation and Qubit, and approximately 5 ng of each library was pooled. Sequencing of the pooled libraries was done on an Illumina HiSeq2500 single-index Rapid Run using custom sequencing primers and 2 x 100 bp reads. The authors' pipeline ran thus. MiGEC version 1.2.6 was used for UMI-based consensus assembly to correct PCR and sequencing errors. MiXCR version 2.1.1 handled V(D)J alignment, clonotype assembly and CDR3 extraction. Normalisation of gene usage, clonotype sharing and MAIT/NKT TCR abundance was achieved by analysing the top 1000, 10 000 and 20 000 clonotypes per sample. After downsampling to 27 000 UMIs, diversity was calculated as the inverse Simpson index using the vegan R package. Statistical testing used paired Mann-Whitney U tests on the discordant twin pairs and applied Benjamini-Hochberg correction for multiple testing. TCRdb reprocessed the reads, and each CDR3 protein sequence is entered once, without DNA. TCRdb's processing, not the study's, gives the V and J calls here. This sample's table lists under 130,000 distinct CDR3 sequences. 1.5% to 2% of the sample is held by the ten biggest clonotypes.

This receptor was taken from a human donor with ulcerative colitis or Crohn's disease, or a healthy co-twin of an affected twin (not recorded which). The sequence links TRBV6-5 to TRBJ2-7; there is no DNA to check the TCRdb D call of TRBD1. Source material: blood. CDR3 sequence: CASSYRDRPYEQYF.